These T cell receptor beta chains were read from a single sample in a study of OX40 agonist ivuxolimab in advanced cancers. Clones were read by immunoSEQ multiplex PCR, and TCRdb kept only the in-frame ones, dropping some. Among about 50,000 clones, about 79% were seen once, and the ten largest hold 1.5% to 2%. The specimen was CD4+ or CD8+ T cells sorted from blood, collected in a trial of the OX40 agonist ivuxolimab. The receptors here all came from an adult with an advanced solid tumor such as melanoma, head and neck, liver or kidney cancer. CDR3s include the opening cysteine and the closing phenylalanine or tryptophan. Each record gives: D gene, J gene, clone size, V gene, CDR3 protein, CDR3 DNA. A D gene is named only where the DNA matches it firmly. The size of a clone is reported for some rows only, either as once, few or many, or as a class for expanded clones.

TRBD2	TRBJ2-1	-	TRBV6-1	CASSRLAGAYNEQFF	TGTGCCAGCAGTCGACTAGCGGGGGCCTACAATGAGCAGTTCTTC
-	TRBJ1-6	-	TRBV2	CASSEGVTAGRNSPLHF	TGTGCCAGCAGTGAAGGGGTGACGGCAGGGCGGAATTCACCCCTCCACTTT
-	TRBJ2-6	-	TRBV5-8	CASSFYAGGSGANVLTF	TGTGCCAGCAGCTTTTACGCCGGAGGGTCTGGGGCCAACGTCCTGACTTTC
-	TRBJ2-6	-	TRBV19	CASSSGQVFSGANVLTF	TGTGCCAGTAGTTCAGGACAAGTGTTCTCTGGGGCCAACGTCCTGACTTTC
TRBD1	TRBJ1-2	few	TRBV28	CASITGTGGSLGGYTF	TGTGCCAGCATAACCGGGACAGGGGGTTCTCTCGGCGGCTACACCTTC
TRBD1	TRBJ1-6	once	TRBV18	CASSPGTDLYNSPLHF	TGTGCCAGCTCCCCCGGGACAGACCTTTATAATTCACCCCTCCACTTT
TRBD1	TRBJ1-1	-	TRBV19	CASSEGARTEAFF	TGTGCCAGTAGTGAGGGGGCTCGGACTGAAGCTTTCTTT
TRBD1	TRBJ1-4	-	TRBV5-4	CASSASRDSFATNEKLFF	TGTGCCAGCAGCGCGTCACGGGACAGCTTTGCAACTAATGAAAAACTGTTTTTT
-	TRBJ2-1	-	TRBV18	CASSAGDSSYNEQFF	TGTGCCAGCTCAGCAGGGGATAGCTCCTACAATGAGCAGTTCTTC
-	TRBJ1-6	-	TRBV5-6	CASSSVMEGNIDSPLHF	TGTGCCAGCAGCTCCGTAATGGAGGGGAATATTGATTCACCCCTCCACTTT
-	TRBJ1-1	-	TRBV16	CASSREGRAFNTEAFF	TGTGCCAGCAGCCGAGAGGGTCGCGCCTTTAACACTGAAGCTTTCTTT
TRBD1	TRBJ1-4	-	TRBV18	CASSPRTGSNEKLFF	TGTGCCAGCTCACCCAGGACAGGCTCTAATGAAAAACTGTTTTTT
-	TRBJ2-2	-	TRBV5-1	CASRDVQSAGELFF	TGCGCCAGCAGAGATGTACAGTCGGCCGGGGAGCTGTTTTTT
-	TRBJ2-7	once	TRBV5-8	CASRVTGIFRKRAAYEQYF	TGTGCCAGCAGGGTCACAGGGATCTTCAGGAAGCGGGCCGCCTACGAGCAGTACTTC